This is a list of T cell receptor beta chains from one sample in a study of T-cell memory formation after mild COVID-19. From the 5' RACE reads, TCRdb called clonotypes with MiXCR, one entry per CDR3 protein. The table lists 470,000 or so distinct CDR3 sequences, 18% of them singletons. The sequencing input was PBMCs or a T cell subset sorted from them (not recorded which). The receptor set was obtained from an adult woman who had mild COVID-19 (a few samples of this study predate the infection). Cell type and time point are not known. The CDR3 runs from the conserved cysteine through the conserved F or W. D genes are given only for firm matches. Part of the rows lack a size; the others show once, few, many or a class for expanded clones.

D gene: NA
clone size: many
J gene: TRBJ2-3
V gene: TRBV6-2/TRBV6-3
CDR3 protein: CASSYRARLYADTQYF
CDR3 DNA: TGTGCCAGCAGTTACCGAGCCAGGCTATACGCCGATACGCAGTATTTT

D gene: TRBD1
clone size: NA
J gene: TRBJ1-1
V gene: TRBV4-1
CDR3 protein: CASSRGPMNTEAFF
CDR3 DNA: TGCGCCAGCAGCAGGGGGCCCATGAACACTGAAGCTTTCTTT

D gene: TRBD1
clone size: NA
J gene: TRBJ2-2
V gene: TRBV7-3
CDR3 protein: CASSPTGGHTGELFF
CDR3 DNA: TGTGCCAGCAGCCCGACAGGGGGCCACACCGGGGAGCTGTTTTTT

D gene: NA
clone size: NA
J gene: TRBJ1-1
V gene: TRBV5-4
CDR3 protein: CASSLGQGLTMNTEAFF
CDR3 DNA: TGTGCCAGCAGCTTGGGGCAGGGGTTAACAATGAACACTGAAGCTTTCTTT

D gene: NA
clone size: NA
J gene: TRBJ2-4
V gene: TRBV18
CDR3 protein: CASSREDPAKNIQYF
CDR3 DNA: TGTGCCAGCTCACGCGAAGACCCAGCCAAAAACATTCAGTACTTC

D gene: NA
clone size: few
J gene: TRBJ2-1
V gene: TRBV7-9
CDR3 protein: CASATGPSVNEQFF
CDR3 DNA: TGTGCCAGCGCCACAGGGCCGAGCGTGAATGAGCAGTTCTTC

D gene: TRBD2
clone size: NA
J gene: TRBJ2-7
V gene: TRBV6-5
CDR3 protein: CASKVGTSGDEQYF
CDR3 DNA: TGTGCCAGCAAGGTGGGGACTAGCGGGGACGAGCAGTACTTC

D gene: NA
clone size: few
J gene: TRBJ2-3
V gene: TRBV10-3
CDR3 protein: CAISEPSGLTSLGDTQYF
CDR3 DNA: TGTGCCATCAGTGAACCCTCCGGACTTACTAGCCTCGGAGATACGCAGTATTTT

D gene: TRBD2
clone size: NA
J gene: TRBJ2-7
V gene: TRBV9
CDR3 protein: CASSVAASGSYEQYF
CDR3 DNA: TGTGCCAGCAGCGTAGCAGCTAGCGGGAGCTACGAGCAGTACTTC

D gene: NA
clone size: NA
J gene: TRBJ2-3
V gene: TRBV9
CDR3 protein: CASSVAGARDTQYF
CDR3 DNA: TGTGCCAGCAGCGTAGCGGGGGCCCGAGATACGCAGTATTTT

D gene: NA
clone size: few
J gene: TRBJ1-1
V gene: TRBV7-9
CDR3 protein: CASSPLWENTEAFF
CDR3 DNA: TGTGCCAGCAGCCCTTTATGGGAGAACACTGAAGCTTTCTTT

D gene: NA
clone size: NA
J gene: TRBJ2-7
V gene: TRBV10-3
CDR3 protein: CAISESYPGGRFDEQYF
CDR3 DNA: TGTGCCATCAGTGAGTCGTACCCGGGCGGACGCTTCGACGAGCAGTACTTC

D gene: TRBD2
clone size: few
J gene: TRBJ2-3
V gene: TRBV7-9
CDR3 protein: CASSPGLAISTDTQYF
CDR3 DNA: TGTGCCAGCAGCCCGGGACTAGCGATAAGCACAGATACGCAGTATTTT

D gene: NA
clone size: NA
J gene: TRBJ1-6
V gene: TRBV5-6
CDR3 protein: CASSLLVNSPLHF
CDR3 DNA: TGTGCCAGCAGCTTGTTGGTGAATTCACCCCTCCACTTT

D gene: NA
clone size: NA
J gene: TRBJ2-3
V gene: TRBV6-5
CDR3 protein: CASSYNQGLSTDTQYF
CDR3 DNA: TGTGCCAGCAGTTACAATCAGGGCCTCAGCACAGATACGCAGTATTTT

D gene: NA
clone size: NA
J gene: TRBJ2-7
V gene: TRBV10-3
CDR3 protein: CAISEVTGYEQYF
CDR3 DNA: TGTGCCATCAGTGAAGTAACGGGGTACGAGCAGTACTTC

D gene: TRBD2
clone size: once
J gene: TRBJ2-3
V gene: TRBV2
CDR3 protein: CASGLAGGPDTQYF
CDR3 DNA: TGTGCCTCCGGACTAGCGGGAGGCCCAGATACGCAGTATTTT

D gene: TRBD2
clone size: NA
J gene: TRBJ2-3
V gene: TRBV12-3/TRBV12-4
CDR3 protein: CASSPRLAGPTDTQYF
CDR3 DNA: TGTGCCAGCAGTCCCCGGCTAGCGGGGCCCACAGATACGCAGTATTTT

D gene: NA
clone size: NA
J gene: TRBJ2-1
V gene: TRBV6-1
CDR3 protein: CASSGGRLKGSYNEQFF
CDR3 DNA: TGTGCCAGCAGTGGGGGGAGGCTCAAGGGATCCTACAATGAGCAGTTCTTC

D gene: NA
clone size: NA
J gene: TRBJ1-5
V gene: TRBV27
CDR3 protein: CASSGRGQPQHF
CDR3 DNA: TGTGCCAGCAGCGGCAGGGGCCAGCCCCAGCATTTT

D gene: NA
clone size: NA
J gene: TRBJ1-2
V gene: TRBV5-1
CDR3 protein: CASSFQGRDNYGYTF
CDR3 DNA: TGCGCCAGCAGCTTTCAGGGGCGGGATAACTATGGCTACACCTTC

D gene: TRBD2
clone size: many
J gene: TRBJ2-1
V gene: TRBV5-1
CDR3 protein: CASSSLAGNNEQFF
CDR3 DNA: TGCGCCAGCAGCTCCCTAGCGGGGAACAATGAGCAGTTCTTC

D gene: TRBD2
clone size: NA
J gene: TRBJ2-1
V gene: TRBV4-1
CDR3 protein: CASSQSGGANEQFF
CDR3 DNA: TGCGCCAGCAGCCAAAGCGGGGGGGCCAATGAGCAGTTCTTC

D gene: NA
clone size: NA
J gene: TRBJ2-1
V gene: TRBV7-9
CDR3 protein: CASSREGRVSEQFF
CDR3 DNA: TGTGCCAGCAGCCGTGAGGGCAGGGTCAGTGAGCAGTTCTTC

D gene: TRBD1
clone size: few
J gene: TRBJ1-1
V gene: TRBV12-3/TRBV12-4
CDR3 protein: CASSYRGTNTEAFF
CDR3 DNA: TGTGCCAGCAGTTACAGGGGGACTAACACTGAAGCTTTCTTT

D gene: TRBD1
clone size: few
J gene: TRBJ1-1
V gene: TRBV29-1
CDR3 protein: CSVDPGTGNTEAFF
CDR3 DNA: TGCAGCGTTGATCCCGGGACAGGGAACACTGAAGCTTTCTTT

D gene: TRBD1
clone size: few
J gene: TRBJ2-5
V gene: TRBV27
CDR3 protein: CASRSGTGVGETQYF
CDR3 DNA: TGTGCCAGCAGGTCCGGGACAGGGGTTGGAGAGACCCAGTACTTC

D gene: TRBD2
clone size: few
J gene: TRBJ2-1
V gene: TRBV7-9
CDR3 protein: CASSPNRGLARLDEQFF
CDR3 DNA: TGTGCCAGCAGCCCTAACCGAGGACTAGCCCGTTTGGATGAGCAGTTCTTC

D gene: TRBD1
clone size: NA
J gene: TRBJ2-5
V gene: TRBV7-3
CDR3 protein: CASSLGPLTGGKETQYF
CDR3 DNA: TGTGCCAGCAGCTTAGGCCCTCTTACAGGGGGCAAGGAGACCCAGTACTTC

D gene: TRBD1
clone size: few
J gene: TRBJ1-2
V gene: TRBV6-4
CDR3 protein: CASSGQGIGGFYGYTF
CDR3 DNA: TGTGCCAGCAGCGGACAGGGGATCGGGGGCTTCTATGGCTACACCTTC

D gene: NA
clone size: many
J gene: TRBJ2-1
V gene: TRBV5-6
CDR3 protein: CASSPEANSYNEQFF
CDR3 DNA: TGTGCCAGCAGCCCGGAGGCTAACTCCTACAATGAGCAGTTCTTC

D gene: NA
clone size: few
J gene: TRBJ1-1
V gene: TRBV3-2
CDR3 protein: CASRYTDSQKEAFF
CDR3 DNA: TGTGCCAGCAGGTATACTGACAGTCAAAAGGAAGCTTTCTTT

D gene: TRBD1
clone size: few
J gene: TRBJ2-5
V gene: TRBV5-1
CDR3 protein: CASSLGTGYEETQYF
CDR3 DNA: TGCGCCAGCAGCTTGGGGACAGGGTACGAGGAGACCCAGTACTTC

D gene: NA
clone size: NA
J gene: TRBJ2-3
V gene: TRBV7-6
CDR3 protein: CASSLYHTDTQYF
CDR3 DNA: TGTGCCAGCAGCTTATACCACACAGATACGCAGTATTTT

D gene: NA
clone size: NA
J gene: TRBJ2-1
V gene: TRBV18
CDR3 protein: CASSLPLGEQFF
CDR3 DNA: TGTGCCAGCTCACTACCTCTGGGTGAGCAGTTCTTC

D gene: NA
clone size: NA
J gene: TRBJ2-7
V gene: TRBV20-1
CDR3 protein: CSAREGHPSYEQYF
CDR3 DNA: TGCAGTGCTAGAGAGGGACACCCCTCCTACGAGCAGTACTTC

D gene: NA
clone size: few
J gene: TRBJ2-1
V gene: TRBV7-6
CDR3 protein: CASSLVGQGGYNEQFF
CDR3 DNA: TGTGCCAGCAGCTTAGTGGGGCAGGGCGGCTACAATGAGCAGTTCTTC

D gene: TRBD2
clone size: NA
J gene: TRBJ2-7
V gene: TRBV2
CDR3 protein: CASGLGAGAYEQYF
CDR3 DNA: TGTGCCAGCGGACTAGGGGCTGGGGCCTACGAGCAGTACTTC

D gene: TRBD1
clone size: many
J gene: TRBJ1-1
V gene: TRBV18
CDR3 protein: CASSLSGGVHMNTEAFF
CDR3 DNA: TGTGCCAGCTCACTCTCAGGGGGGGTTCACATGAACACTGAAGCTTTCTTT

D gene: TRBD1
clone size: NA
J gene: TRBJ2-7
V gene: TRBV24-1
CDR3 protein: CAALLGTGCEQYF
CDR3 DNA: TGTGCCGCCCTCCTCGGGACAGGGTGCGAGCAGTACTTC

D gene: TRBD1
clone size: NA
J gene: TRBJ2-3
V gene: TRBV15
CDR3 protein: CATSREGTGSDTQYF
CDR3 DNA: TGTGCCACCAGCAGAGAAGGGACAGGGTCAGATACGCAGTATTTT

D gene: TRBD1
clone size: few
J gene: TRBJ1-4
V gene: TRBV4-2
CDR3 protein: CASSQDGPKVGTGAGKLFF
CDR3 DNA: TGTGCCAGCAGCCAAGATGGCCCGAAGGTCGGGACAGGGGCAGGAAAACTGTTTTTT

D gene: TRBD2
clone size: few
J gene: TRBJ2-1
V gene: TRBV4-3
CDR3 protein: CASSDGAGVYNEQFF
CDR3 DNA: TGCGCCAGCAGCGATGGGGCGGGAGTTTACAATGAGCAGTTCTTC